This T cell receptor (beta chain) was recovered during a study of blood T cell repertoires in COVID-19. Study information: The United States, Italy and Spain supplied acute and convalescent COVID-19 samples. Nucleic acid was either cDNA or gDNA, and it came from T cells, B-cell-depleted T cells, or PBMCs.

Germline values: CDR1 KGHDR, CDR2 SFDVKD. The CDR3 runs 13 residues. V was cut by 7 bases and J by 1 base, with 7 bases left in between. In the original processing: Using reference gene primer amplification, nucleated cell counts were estimated. TCRdb keeps only in-frame clones here, not all; method: immunoSEQ multiplex PCR. V, J and clone size are taken as reported in that table, and D and trimming were inferred from the DNA itself. The sample lists 130,000 to 150,000 clones; 80% to 90% were seen once. Sample: peripheral blood. This chain connects TRBV24-1 to TRBJ1-5, with TRBD1 as a possible D gene (5 bases). This clonotype was obtained from a human donor with acute or convalescent COVID-19. The donor label of this sample is uncertain. The CDR3 DNA is TGTGCCACCAGGCAGGGAAGCAATCAGCCCCAGCATTTT. This encodes CATRQGSNQPQHF.